The rows below give T cell receptor beta chains drawn from one sample of a study of monozygotic twins with inflammatory bowel disease. TCRdb re-called the 5' RACE reads and catalogs CDR3 proteins one per entry, DNA excluded. This sample's clone table lists some 160,000 distinct CDR3 sequences. Sequencing used blood. These receptors all stem from a human donor with ulcerative colitis or Crohn's disease, or a healthy co-twin of an affected twin (not recorded which). CDR3s include the opening cysteine and the closing phenylalanine or tryptophan.

J gene	V gene	CDR3 protein
TRBJ2-5	TRBV10-3	CAISESLAGEETQYF
TRBJ1-3	TRBV7-8	CASSLNTGGTGNTIYF
TRBJ1-2	TRBV7-3	CASSPAPGQGYTF
TRBJ1-1	TRBV5-5	CASSLIRGHEAFF
TRBJ2-1	TRBV12-3/TRBV12-4	CASSFGLAGNNEQFF
TRBJ2-7	TRBV7-2	CASSLVGGQDSYEQYF
TRBJ2-5	TRBV7-2	CASSPGSLQETQYF
TRBJ1-2	TRBV28	CAVPDGINYGYTF
TRBJ1-6	TRBV7-9	CASSLGDRGNSPLHF
TRBJ2-3	TRBV7-3	CASSPTSVDTQYF
TRBJ2-7	TRBV20-1	CSARVGGNYEQYF
TRBJ2-5	TRBV7-2	CASSLNTGRETQYF
TRBJ2-7	TRBV20-1	CSAKWTNYEQYF
TRBJ1-3	TRBV7-2	CASSLELGTIYF
TRBJ1-2	TRBV12-3/TRBV12-4	CASSFPGGGGYTF
TRBJ2-7	TRBV12-3/TRBV12-4	CASRDSALRGYEQYF
TRBJ1-5	TRBV28	CASSTSGYSNQPQHF
TRBJ2-7	TRBV10-3	CAISGLAGGGSYEQYF
TRBJ1-4	TRBV5-1	CASSWDTRSEKLFF
TRBJ1-1	TRBV12-3/TRBV12-4	CASSLLQGDTEAFF
TRBJ1-1	TRBV6-5	CASSPDRAVAFF
TRBJ2-7	TRBV4-1	CASSQGLASHYEQYF
TRBJ2-7	TRBV5-1	CASSTPGRASGYEQYF
TRBJ2-2	TRBV28	CASSRRDTGELFF
TRBJ2-7	TRBV7-2	CASSLGGLAVSYEQYF
TRBJ2-7	TRBV5-4	CASSEGLYEQYF
TRBJ2-7	TRBV20-1	CSARVIGLAGHLYKQYF
TRBJ2-3	TRBV5-1	CASSLVGGDTQYF
TRBJ1-6	TRBV5-1	CASSLAITSPLHF
TRBJ2-4	TRBV20-1	CGGLAGGLNIQYF
TRBJ2-3	TRBV6-1	CASSPGTSGWSGTQYF
TRBJ2-1	TRBV7-2	CATLIDGGRRYNEQFF
TRBJ2-5	TRBV12-5	CASALFGRNRSQYF
TRBJ1-1	TRBV7-9	CASRRQGGTEAFF
TRBJ1-2	TRBV5-1	CASSGQVGGYTF
TRBJ2-2	TRBV7-9	CASSLGGGTGELFF
TRBJ2-1	TRBV20-1	CCLKRGSSYNEQFF
TRBJ1-2	TRBV29-1	CSVEDASGINYGYTF
TRBJ2-1	TRBV7-2	CASSLDLAGNNEQFF